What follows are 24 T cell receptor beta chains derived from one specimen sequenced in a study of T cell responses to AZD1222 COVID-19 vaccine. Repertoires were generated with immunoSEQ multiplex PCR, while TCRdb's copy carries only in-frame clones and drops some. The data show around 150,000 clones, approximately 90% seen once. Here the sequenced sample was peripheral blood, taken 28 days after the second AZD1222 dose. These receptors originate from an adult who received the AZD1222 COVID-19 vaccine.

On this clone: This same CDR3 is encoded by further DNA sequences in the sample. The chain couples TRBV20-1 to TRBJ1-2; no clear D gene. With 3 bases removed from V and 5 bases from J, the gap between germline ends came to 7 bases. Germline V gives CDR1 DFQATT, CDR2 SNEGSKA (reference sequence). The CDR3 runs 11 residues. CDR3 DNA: TGCAGTGCTAGTCCGGGTTATGGCTACACCTTC. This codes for CSASPGYGYTF.

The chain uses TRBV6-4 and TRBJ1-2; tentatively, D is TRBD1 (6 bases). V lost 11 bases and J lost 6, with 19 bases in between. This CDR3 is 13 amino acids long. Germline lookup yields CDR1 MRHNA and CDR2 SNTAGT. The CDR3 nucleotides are TGTGCCGGCCGGGGACACCCCGTGGATGGCTACACCTTC. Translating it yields CAGRGHPVDGYTF.

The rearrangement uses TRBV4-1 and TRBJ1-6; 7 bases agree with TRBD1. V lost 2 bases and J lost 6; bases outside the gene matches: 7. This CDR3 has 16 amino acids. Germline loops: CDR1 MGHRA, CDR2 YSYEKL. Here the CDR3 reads CASSQPFDRVNSPLHF. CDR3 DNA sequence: TGCGCCAGCAGCCAACCTTTCGACAGGGTTAATTCACCCCTCCACTTT.

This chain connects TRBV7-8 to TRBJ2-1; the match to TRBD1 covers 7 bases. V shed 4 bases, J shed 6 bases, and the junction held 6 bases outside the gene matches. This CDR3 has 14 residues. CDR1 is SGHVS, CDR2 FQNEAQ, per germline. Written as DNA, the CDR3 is TGTGCCAGCAGCTCTCCTAACAGGGGCAATGAGCAGTTCTTC. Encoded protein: CASSSPNRGNEQFF.

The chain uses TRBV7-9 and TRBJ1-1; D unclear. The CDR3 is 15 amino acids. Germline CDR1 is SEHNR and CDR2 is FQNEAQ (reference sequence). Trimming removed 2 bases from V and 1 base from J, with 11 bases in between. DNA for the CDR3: TGTGCCAGCAGCTTAAGTGCGAGTTCGAACACTGAAGCTTTCTTT. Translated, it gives CASSLSASSNTEAFF.

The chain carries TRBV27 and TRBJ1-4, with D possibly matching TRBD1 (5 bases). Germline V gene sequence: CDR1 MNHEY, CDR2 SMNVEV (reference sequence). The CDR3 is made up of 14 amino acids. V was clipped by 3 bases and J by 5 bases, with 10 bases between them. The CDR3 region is CASSLTRDNEKLFF. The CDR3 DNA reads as TGTGCCAGCAGTTTGACCAGGGACAATGAAAAACTGTTTTTT.

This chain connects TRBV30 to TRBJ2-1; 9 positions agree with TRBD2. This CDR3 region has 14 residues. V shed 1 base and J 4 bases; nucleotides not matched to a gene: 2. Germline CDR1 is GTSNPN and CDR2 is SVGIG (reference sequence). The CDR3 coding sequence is TGTGCCTGGAGTGCCAGCGGGGGGTACAATGAGCAGTTCTTC. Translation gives CAWSASGGYNEQFF.

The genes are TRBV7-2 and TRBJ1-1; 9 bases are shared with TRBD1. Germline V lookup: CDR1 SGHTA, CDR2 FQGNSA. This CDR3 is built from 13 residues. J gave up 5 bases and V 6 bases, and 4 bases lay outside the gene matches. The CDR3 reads CASRTGGWTEAFF. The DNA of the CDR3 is TGTGCCAGCAGGACAGGGGGTTGGACTGAAGCTTTCTTT.

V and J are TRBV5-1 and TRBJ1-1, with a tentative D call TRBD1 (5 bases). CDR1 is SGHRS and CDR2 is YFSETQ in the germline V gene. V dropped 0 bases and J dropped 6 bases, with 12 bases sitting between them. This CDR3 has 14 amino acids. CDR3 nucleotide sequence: TGCGCCAGCAGCTTGGGGGGCACCGTATCTGAAGCTTTCTTT. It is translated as CASSLGGTVSEAFF. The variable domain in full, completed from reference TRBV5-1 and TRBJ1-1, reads KAGVTQTPRYLIKTRGQQVTLSCSPISGHRSVSWYQQTPGQGLQFLFEYFSETQRNKGNFPGRFSGRQFSNSRSEMNVSTLELGDSALYLCASSLGGTVSEAFFGQGTRLTVV.

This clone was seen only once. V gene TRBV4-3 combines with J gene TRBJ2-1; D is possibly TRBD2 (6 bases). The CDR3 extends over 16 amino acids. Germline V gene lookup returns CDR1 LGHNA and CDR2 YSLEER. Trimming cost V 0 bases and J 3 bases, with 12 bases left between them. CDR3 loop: CASSQDLVGGYNEQFF. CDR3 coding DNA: TGCGCCAGCAGCCAAGATTTGGTCGGGGGCTACAATGAGCAGTTCTTC.

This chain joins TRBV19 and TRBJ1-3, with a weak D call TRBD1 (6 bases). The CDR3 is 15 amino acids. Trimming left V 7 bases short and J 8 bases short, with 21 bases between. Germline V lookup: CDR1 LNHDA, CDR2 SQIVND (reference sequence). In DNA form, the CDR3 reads TGTGCCAGTACCTCCCTGGGGGCTTCACGGGACACCATATATTTT. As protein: CASTSLGASRDTIYF. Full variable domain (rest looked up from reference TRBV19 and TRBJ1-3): DGGITQSPKYLFRKEGQNVTLSCEQNLNHDAMYWYRQDPGQGLRLIYYSQIVNDFQKGDIAEGYSVSREKKESFPLTVTSAQKNPTAFYLCASTSLGASRDTIYFGEGSWLTVV.

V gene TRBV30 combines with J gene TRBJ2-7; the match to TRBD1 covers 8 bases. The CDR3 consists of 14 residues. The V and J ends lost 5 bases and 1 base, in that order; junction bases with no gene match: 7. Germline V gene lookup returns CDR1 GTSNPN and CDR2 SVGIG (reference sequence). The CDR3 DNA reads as TGTGCCTGGGCTTCAGGACAGGGATCCTACGAGCAGTACTTC. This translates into CAWASGQGSYEQYF. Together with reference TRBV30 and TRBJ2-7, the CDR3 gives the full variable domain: SQTIHQWPATLVQPVGSPLSLECTVEGTSNPNLYWYRQAAGRGLQLLFYSVGIGQISSEVPQNLSASRPQDRQFILSSKKLLLSDSGFYLCAWASGQGSYEQYFGPGTRLTVT.

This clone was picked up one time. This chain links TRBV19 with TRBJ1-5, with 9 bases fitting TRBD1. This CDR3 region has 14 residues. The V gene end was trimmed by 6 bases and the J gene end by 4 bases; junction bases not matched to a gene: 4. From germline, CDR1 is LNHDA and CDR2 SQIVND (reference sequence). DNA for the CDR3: TGTGCCAGTAGATGGGGACAGGGAAATCAGCCCCAGCATTTT. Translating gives CASRWGQGNQPQHF.

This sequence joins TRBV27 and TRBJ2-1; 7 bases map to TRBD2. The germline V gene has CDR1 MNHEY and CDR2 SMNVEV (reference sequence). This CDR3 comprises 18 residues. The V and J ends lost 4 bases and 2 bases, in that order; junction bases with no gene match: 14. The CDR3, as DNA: TGTGCCAGCAGTTCGCGACCGCCCGCGGGACTACCCTACAATGAGCAGTTCTTC. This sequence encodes CASSSRPPAGLPYNEQFF.

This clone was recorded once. CDR3 loop: CASSYAGSFYGYTF. The DNA for the CDR3 is TGTGCCAGCAGTTACGCGGGGTCGTTCTATGGCTACACCTTC. The V and J genes are TRBV6-5 and TRBJ1-2; no definite D call. The CDR3 is 14 amino acids. V lost 2 bases and J lost 4, with 11 bases in between. Germline V lookup: CDR1 MNHEY, CDR2 SVGAGI.

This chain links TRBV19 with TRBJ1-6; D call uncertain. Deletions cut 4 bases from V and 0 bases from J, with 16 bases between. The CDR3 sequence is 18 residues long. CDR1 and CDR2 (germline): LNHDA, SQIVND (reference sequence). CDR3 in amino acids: CASSRPGASGSYNSPLHF. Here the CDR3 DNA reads TGTGCCAGTAGTAGGCCCGGTGCCAGCGGCTCCTATAATTCACCCCTCCACTTT.

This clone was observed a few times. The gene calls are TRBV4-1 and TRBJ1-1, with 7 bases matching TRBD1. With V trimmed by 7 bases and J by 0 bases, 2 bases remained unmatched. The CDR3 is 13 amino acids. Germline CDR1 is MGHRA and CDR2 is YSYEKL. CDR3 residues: CASKTGLNTEAFF. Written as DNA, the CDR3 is TGCGCCAGCAAGACAGGGTTGAACACTGAAGCTTTCTTT.

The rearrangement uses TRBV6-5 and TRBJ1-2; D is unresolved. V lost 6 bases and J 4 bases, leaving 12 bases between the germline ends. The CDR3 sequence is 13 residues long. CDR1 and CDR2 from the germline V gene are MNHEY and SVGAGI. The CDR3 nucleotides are TGTGCCAGCAGACCCGCGGTAGCCTATGGCTACACCTTC. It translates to CASRPAVAYGYTF.

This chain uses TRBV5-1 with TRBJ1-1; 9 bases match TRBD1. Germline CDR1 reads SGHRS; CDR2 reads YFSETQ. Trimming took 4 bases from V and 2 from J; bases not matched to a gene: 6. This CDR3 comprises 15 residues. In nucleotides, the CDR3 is TGCGCCAGCAGCCCCGACAGGGGGGCCAACACTGAAGCTTTCTTT. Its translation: CASSPDRGANTEAFF.

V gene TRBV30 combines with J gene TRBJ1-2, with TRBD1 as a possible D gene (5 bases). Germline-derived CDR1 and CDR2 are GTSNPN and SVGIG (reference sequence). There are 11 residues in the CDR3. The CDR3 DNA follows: TGTTTCATTACAGGCCGGGATGGCTACACCTTC. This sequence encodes CFITGRDGYTF.

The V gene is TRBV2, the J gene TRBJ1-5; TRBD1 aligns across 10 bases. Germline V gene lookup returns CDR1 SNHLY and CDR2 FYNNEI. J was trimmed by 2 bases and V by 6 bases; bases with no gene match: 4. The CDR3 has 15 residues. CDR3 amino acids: CASRVGTGGNQPQHF. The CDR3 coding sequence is TGTGCCAGCAGAGTAGGGACAGGGGGCAATCAGCCCCAGCATTTT. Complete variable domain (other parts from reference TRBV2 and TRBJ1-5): EPEVTQTPSHQVTQMGQEVILRCVPISNHLYFYWYRQILGQKVEFLVSFYNNEISEKSEIFDDQFSVERPDGSNFTLKIRSTKLEDSAMYFCASRVGTGGNQPQHFGDGTRLSIL.

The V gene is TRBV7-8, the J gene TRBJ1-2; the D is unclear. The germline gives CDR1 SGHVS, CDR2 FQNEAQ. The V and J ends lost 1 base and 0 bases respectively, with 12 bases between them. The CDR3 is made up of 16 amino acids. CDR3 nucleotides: TGTGCCAGCAGCTTAGAGGGCCCAAGTACTAACTATGGCTACACCTTC. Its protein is CASSLEGPSTNYGYTF.

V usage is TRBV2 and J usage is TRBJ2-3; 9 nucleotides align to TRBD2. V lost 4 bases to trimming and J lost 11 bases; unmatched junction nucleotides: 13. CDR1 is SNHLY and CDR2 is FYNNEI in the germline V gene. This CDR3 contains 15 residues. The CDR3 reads CASSVGGGGPLEQYF. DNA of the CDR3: TGTGCCAGCAGTGTGGGCGGGGGGGGACCCTTGGAGCAGTATTTT.

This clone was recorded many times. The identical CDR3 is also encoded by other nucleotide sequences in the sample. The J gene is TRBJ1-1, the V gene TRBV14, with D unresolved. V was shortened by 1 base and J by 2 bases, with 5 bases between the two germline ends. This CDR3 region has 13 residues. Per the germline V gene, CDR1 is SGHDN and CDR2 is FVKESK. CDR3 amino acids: CASSQALNTEAFF. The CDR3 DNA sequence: TGTGCCAGCAGCCAAGCTCTCAACACTGAAGCTTTCTTT.